What follows are 12 T cell receptor beta chains derived from one specimen sequenced in a study of T cells in localized non-small cell lung cancer. Repertoires were generated with immunoSEQ multiplex PCR, while TCRdb's copy carries only in-frame clones and drops some. The sample holds tens of thousands of clones, 82% seen once. The sequences come from peripheral blood, collected before any cancer treatment. All receptors come from a male donor at least 60 years old with stage III squamous cell lung carcinoma.

This rearrangement joins TRBV5-1 to TRBJ1-1; 9 positions match TRBD1. CDR1 is SGHRS and CDR2 is YFSETQ in the germline V gene. The CDR3 sequence is 15 residues long. After removal of 4 bases from V and 5 bases from J, the junction contained 9 bases not matched to a gene. The CDR3 DNA follows: TGCGCCAGCAGCACGGGACAGGGAGAGAATACTGAAGCTTTCTTT. This sequence encodes CASSTGQGENTEAFF.

This chain joins TRBV11-2 and TRBJ2-7; 11 nucleotides match TRBD2. The V and J ends lost 5 bases and 6 bases, in that order; junction bases with no gene match: 9. Germline lookup yields CDR1 SGHAT and CDR2 FQNNGV. The CDR3 has 15 amino acids. The CDR3 protein is CASSPQASGRSEQYF. As DNA, the CDR3 is TGTGCCAGCAGCCCACAGGCTAGCGGGAGGAGCGAGCAGTACTTC.

The genes are TRBV30 and TRBJ2-3; 10 nucleotides match TRBD2. In germline, CDR1 is GTSNPN, CDR2 SVGIG (reference sequence). This CDR3 comprises 15 residues. The V segment lost 4 bases and the J segment 5 bases; nucleotides outside the gene matches: 9. This chain's CDR3 is CAWTGSSGGLDTQYF. CDR3 in DNA: TGTGCCTGGACGGGCTCTAGCGGGGGATTAGATACGCAGTATTTT.

The chain has TRBV13 and TRBJ1-1; TRBD1 is a possible D gene (6 bases). This CDR3 is 15 amino acids long. V lost 0 bases to trimming and J lost 8 bases, with 16 bases between them. The germline V gene encodes CDR1 PRHDT and CDR2 FYEKMQ (reference sequence). DNA for the CDR3: TGTGCCAGCAGCTTAGGCCGCGGGGGCGCGTCCGAAGCTTTCTTT. As protein: CASSLGRGGASEAFF.

The chain employs TRBV4-1 and TRBJ2-6; D remains unclear. V was cut by 0 bases and J by 0 bases, with 3 bases left in between. The V gene's germline CDR1 is MGHRA and CDR2 YSYEKL. The CDR3 has 15 amino acids. The CDR3 region is CASSQEDSGANVLTF. The CDR3, as DNA: TGCGCCAGCAGCCAAGAGGACTCTGGGGCCAACGTCCTGACTTTC.

The chain uses TRBV19 and TRBJ1-2; perhaps TRBD1 as D (6 bases). Germline CDR1 reads LNHDA; CDR2 reads SQIVND (reference sequence). The CDR3 length is 12 residues. The ends were cut back, 11 bases at V and 8 bases at J, with 18 bases in the middle. CDR3 protein: CAANHRDQGYTF. The CDR3 coding sequence is TGTGCCGCGAATCACAGGGATCAGGGCTACACCTTC.

This sequence joins TRBV5-5 and TRBJ2-7; D is perhaps TRBD2 (5 bases). Trimming removed 7 bases from V and 0 bases from J, with 20 bases in between. The CDR3 contains 16 residues. Germline loops: CDR1 SGHKS, CDR2 YYEKEE (reference sequence). The CDR3 nucleotides are TGTGCCAGCTCCCCTAGCTGGTCAAGGAGCTCCTACGAGCAGTACTTC. As protein: CASSPSWSRSSYEQYF.

The V call is TRBV30, the J call TRBJ1-2; D uncertain. The germline V gene has CDR1 GTSNPN and CDR2 SVGIG (reference sequence). CDR3 length: 11 residues. The V and J ends lost 6 bases and 5 bases respectively, with 10 bases between them. The CDR3, as DNA: TGTGCCTGTCTAGTGGGATATGGCTACACCTTC. It translates to CACLVGYGYTF. Full variable domain (rest looked up from reference TRBV30 and TRBJ1-2): SQTIHQWPATLVQPVGSPLSLECTVEGTSNPNLYWYRQAAGRGLQLLFYSVGIGQISSEVPQNLSASRPQDRQFILSSKKLLLSDSGFYLCACLVGYGYTFGSGTRLTVV.

This clone was seen only once. V gene TRBV19 combines with J gene TRBJ2-1, with 7 bases that match TRBD1. The CDR3 extends over 12 amino acids. Germline V gene data show CDR1 as LNHDA and CDR2 as SQIVND (reference sequence). With 6 bases clipped from V and 5 bases from J, the junction kept 1 base outside the gene matches. The DNA of the CDR3 is TGTGCCAGTAGGGGGACAGACAATGAGCAGTTCTTC. Amino acid sequence: CASRGTDNEQFF.

DNA of the CDR3: TGCAGTGCTAGACAGGAGACCCAGTACTTC. It codes for CSARQETQYF. The V call is TRBV20-1, the J call TRBJ2-5; D call uncertain. The CDR3 sequence is 10 residues long. Deletions cut 2 bases from V and 5 bases from J, with 3 bases between. The germline CDR1 and CDR2 sequences are DFQATT and SNEGSKA (reference sequence).

This clone appeared a few times. This chain uses TRBV4-2 with TRBJ1-5, with D possibly TRBD1 on 6 matching bases. V was trimmed by 0 bases and J by 4 bases, leaving 13 bases between them. Per the germline V gene, CDR1 is LGHNA and CDR2 is YNFKEQ. The CDR3 extends over 16 amino acids. CDR3 sequence reads: CASSQETGNWNQPQHF. The CDR3 bases are TGTGCCAGCAGCCAAGAAACAGGGAATTGGAATCAGCCCCAGCATTTT.

CDR3 amino acids: CASRQSGDTQYF. The CDR3, as DNA: TGTGCCAGTAGGCAATCCGGGGATACGCAGTATTTT. V usage is TRBV19 and J usage is TRBJ2-3; D gene unclear. V was clipped by 6 bases and J by 6 bases, with 10 bases between them. CDR1 and CDR2 from the germline V gene are LNHDA and SQIVND (reference sequence). This CDR3 comprises 12 residues.